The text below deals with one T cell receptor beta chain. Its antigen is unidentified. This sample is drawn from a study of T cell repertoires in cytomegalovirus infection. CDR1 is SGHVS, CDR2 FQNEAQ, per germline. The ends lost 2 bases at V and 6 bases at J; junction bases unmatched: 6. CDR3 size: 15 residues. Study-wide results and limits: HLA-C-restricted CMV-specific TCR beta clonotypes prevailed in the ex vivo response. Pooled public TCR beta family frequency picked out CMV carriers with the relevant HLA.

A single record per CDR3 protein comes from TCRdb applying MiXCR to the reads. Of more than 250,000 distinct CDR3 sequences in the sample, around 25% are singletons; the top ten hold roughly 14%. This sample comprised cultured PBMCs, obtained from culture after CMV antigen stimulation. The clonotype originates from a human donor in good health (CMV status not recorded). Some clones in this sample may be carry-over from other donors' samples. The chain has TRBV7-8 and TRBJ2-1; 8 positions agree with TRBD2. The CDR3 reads CASSLIGTRGNEQFF. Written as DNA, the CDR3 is TGTGCCAGCAGCTTAATAGGGACTAGAGGCAATGAGCAGTTCTTC.